The present entry profiles one T cell receptor (beta chain) with its context. The antigen remains undetermined. These data come from a study of cytomegalovirus exposure and HLA in healthy donors. General study points: Presence/absence analyses took donor sequencing depth as roughly uniform. A later examination showed that TCR association rates differed by HLA locus, with DRB1 most and HLA-C fewest.

Both 60 Vbeta primers and 13 Jbeta primers went into the PCR. TCRdb's table, derived via immunoSEQ multiplex PCR, lists solely in-frame clones and lacks some. The table includes approximately 160,000 clones, approximately 81% detected once. V dropped 7 bases and J dropped 7; count of bases not matched to a gene: 9. There are 14 residues in the CDR3. Germline CDR1 MNHEY, CDR2 SMNVEV (reference sequence). This receptor was identified in a man in his late teens or twenties in good health and CMV-seronegative. Material for sequencing was PBMCs. This chain uses TRBV27 with TRBJ2-1; 8 bases align to TRBD1. This chain's CDR3 is CASTARQGTNEQFF. CDR3 in DNA: TGTGCCAGCACCGCAAGACAGGGGACGAATGAGCAGTTCTTC.